The rows below give T cell receptor beta chains drawn from one sample of a study of blood T cell repertoires in COVID-19. Assay: immunoSEQ multiplex PCR; the TCRdb copy retains only in-frame clones and omits some. Of approximately 240,000 clones listed, around four fifths are singletons. The material sequenced was peripheral blood. These TCRs come from a woman aged 55-75 years who had recovered from COVID-19. The CDR3 runs from the conserved cysteine through the conserved F or W. D genes are given only for firm matches. The listing skips clone size in some rows; elsewhere it reads once, few, many or a size class.

V,size,D,J,DNA,CDR3
TRBV6-5,NA,TRBD1,TRBJ1-1,TGTGCCAGCAGTCGACAGGGTTTAACTGAAGCTTTCTTT,CASSRQGLTEAFF
TRBV6-1,once,TRBD2,TRBJ2-4,TGTGCCAGCAGTGGGACTAGCGGGGGGCCCATCCTAGCCAAAAACATTCAGTACTTC,CASSGTSGGPILAKNIQYF
TRBV9,once,NA,TRBJ1-1,TGTGCCAGCAGCGTAGAAGGAGGGACCACTGAAGCTTTCTTT,CASSVEGGTTEAFF
TRBV19,NA,TRBD1,TRBJ2-1,TGTGCCAGTAGTATAGACTCTCAGGGGGCGTCTGAGCAGTTCTTC,CASSIDSQGASEQFF
TRBV7-8,NA,NA,TRBJ1-5,TGTGCCAGCAGCACCCTGGACTGGAGTCAGCCCCAGCATTTT,CASSTLDWSQPQHF
TRBV5-6,NA,TRBD1,TRBJ2-3,TGTGCCAGCAGCTACGGGACAGGGTACACAGATACGCAGTATTTT,CASSYGTGYTDTQYF
TRBV4-2,NA,NA,TRBJ1-5,TGTGCCAGCAGCCAAGACGGGGGGGATAGCAATCAGCCCCAGCATTTT,CASSQDGGDSNQPQHF
TRBV21-1,NA,NA,TRBJ2-3,TGTGCCAGCAGCAATGGGACAGGGGTCCGTCTTCCCATCACAGATACGCAGTATTTT,CASSNGTGVRLPITDTQYF
TRBV6-1,NA,NA,TRBJ1-2,TGTGCCAGCAGTGAACGGGGAACTGGGGGCTACACCTTC,CASSERGTGGYTF
TRBV19,NA,TRBD1,TRBJ1-2,TGTGCCAGTAGTATTGACAGGGCCGGACCTCCCACCTTC,CASSIDRAGPPTF
TRBV20-1,NA,TRBD1,TRBJ1-5,TGCAGTGCTAGTTACCCACTGGGACAGGCCATTGGTAGCAATCAGCCCCAGCATTTT,CSASYPLGQAIGSNQPQHF
TRBV6-2/TRBV6-3,NA,TRBD2,TRBJ2-7,TGTGCCAGCAGCGATCCCGGGACTAGCGGCTACGAGCAGTACTTC,CASSDPGTSGYEQYF
TRBV7-2,NA,NA,TRBJ1-6,TGTGCCAGCACCTCAAGCCGTAATTCACCCCTCCACTTT,CASTSSRNSPLHF
TRBV18,once,NA,TRBJ2-2,TGTGCCAGCTCACCTAGGACAATCACCGGGGAGCTGTTTTTT,CASSPRTITGELFF